A single sample is the source of the 8 T cell receptor beta chains below, sequenced in a study of neurological immune-mediated disorders. TCRdb reprocessed the 5' RACE reads via MiXCR and lists one record per CDR3 protein. Among 45,000 or so distinct CDR3 sequences listed, just under 6.5% were seen once. The sequenced sample consisted of CD4+ T cells from blood. All receptors derive from a woman aged 40 to 49 in good health.

This clonotype was counted ten times or more. The J gene is TRBJ1-3, the V gene TRBV5-1; no definite D call. Looked up from germline, CDR1 is SGHRS and CDR2 is YFSETQ. V lost 0 bases to trimming and J lost 0 bases, with 4 bases between them. The CDR3 extends over 14 amino acids. CDR3 bases: TGCGCCAGCAGCTTGGGGTACTCTGGAAACACCATATATTTT. Its protein product is CASSLGYSGNTIYF.

This clonotype showed up many times. This chain connects TRBV4-2 to TRBJ2-2, with 8 bases identical to TRBD1. The germline gives CDR1 LGHNA, CDR2 YNFKEQ. The CDR3 consists of 16 residues. V shed 0 bases, J shed 4 bases, and the junction held 4 bases outside the gene matches. CDR3 in DNA: TGTGCCAGCAGCCAAGATGCGCAGGGGGCCACCGGGGAGCTGTTTTTT. Its translation is CASSQDAQGATGELFF.

This clonotype has ten or more counts. The chain joins TRBV5-1 to TRBJ1-4; D gene unclear. V was pared by 1 base and J by 8 bases, with 15 bases between. The CDR3 runs 15 residues. Germline CDR1 reads SGHRS; CDR2 reads YFSETQ. CDR3: CASSLSGPSGEKLFF. The CDR3 DNA reads as TGCGCCAGCAGCTTGAGTGGTCCTTCGGGGGAAAAACTGTTTTTT.

This clonotype occurred many times. The V gene is TRBV7-8, the J gene TRBJ1-1; tentative D call: TRBD1 (6 bases). The V gene's germline CDR1 is SGHVS and CDR2 FQNEAQ. This CDR3 is 14 amino acids long. The germline V and J ends were trimmed by 3 bases and 5 bases, with 13 bases remaining between them. The CDR3 loop is CASSLNRVSTEAFF. CDR3 nucleotides: TGTGCCAGCAGCTTGAACAGGGTATCGACTGAAGCTTTCTTT.

This clonotype is classed as medium-sized. The chain uses TRBV5-1 and TRBJ2-5; 8 bases line up with TRBD1. The germline V gene encodes CDR1 SGHRS and CDR2 YFSETQ. J gave up 4 bases and V 0 bases, and 11 bases lay outside the gene matches. The CDR3 has 17 residues. The CDR3 spells CASSLAITWTGRETQYF. DNA of the CDR3: TGCGCCAGCAGCTTGGCCATCACCTGGACAGGGCGAGAGACCCAGTACTTC. Based on the CDR3 plus reference TRBV5-1 and TRBJ2-5, the full variable domain is KAGVTQTPRYLIKTRGQQVTLSCSPISGHRSVSWYQQTPGQGLQFLFEYFSETQRNKGNFPGRFSGRQFSNSRSEMNVSTLELGDSALYLCASSLAITWTGRETQYFGPGTRLLVL.

At least ten counts were recorded for this clonotype. This chain connects TRBV14 to TRBJ2-1, with TRBD2 matching over 11 bases. After removal of 8 bases from V and 13 bases from J, the junction contained 10 bases not matched to a gene. The CDR3 loop spans 13 amino acids. Germline assignment: CDR1 SGHDN and CDR2 FVKESK. CDR3 nucleotides: TGTGCCAGCCACCCTAGCGGGAGGATCGGACAGTTCTTC. Translation: CASHPSGRIGQFF.

In this sample, this clonotype turned up many times. The chain employs TRBV27 and TRBJ2-1; 10 bases are shared with TRBD2. The CDR3 extends over 15 amino acids. Germline trimming cut 6 bases from V and 6 bases from J; bases unmatched to any gene: 8. The V gene's germline CDR1 is MNHEY and CDR2 SMNVEV (reference sequence). The CDR3 region has the DNA TGTGCCAGCAGAACCCTAAGCGGGAGGGCCAATGAGCAGTTCTTC. Translated, it gives CASRTLSGRANEQFF.

This clonotype came up many times. The genes are TRBV20-1 and TRBJ2-1, with a tentative D call TRBD1 (5 bases). V lost 6 bases, J lost 0 bases, and 18 bases lay in between. Per germline, CDR1 DFQATT and CDR2 SNEGSKA (reference sequence). The CDR3 contains 16 residues. The CDR3 loop is CSAHLVTGSSYNEQFF. The CDR3 DNA reads as TGCAGTGCCCACCTTGTAACAGGAAGCTCCTACAATGAGCAGTTCTTC.